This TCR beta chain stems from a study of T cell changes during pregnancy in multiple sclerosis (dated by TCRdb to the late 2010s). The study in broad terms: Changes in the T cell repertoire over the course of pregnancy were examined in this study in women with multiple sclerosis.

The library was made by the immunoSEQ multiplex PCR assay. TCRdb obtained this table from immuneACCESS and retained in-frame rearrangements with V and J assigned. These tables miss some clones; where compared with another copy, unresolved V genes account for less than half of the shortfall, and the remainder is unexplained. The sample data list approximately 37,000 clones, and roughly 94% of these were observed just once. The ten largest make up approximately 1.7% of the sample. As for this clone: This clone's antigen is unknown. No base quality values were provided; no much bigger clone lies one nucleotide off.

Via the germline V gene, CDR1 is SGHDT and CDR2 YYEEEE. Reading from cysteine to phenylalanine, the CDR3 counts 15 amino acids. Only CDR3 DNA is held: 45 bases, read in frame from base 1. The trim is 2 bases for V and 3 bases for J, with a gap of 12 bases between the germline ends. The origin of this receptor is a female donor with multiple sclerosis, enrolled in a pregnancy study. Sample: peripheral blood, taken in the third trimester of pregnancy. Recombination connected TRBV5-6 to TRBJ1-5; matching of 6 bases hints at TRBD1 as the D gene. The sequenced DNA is TGTGCCAGCAGCTTATTAAGGGGGATCAATCAGCCCCAGCATTTT. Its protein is CASSLLRGINQPQHF.